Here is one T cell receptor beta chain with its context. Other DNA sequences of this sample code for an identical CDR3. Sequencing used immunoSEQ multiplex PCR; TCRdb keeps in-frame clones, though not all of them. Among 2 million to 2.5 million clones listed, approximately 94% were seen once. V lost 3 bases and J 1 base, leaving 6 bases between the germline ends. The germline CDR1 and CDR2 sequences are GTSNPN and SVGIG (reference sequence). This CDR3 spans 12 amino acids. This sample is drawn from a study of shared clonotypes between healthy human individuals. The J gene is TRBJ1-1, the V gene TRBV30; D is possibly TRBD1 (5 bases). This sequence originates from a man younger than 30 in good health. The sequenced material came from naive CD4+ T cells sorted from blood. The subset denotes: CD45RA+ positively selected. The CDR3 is CAWSDRNTEAFF. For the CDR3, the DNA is TGTGCCTGGAGCGACAGGAACACTGAAGCTTTCTTT. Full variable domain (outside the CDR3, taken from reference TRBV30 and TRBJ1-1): SQTIHQWPATLVQPVGSPLSLECTVEGTSNPNLYWYRQAAGRGLQLLFYSVGIGQISSEVPQNLSASRPQDRQFILSSKKLLLSDSGFYLCAWSDRNTEAFFGQGTRLTVV.